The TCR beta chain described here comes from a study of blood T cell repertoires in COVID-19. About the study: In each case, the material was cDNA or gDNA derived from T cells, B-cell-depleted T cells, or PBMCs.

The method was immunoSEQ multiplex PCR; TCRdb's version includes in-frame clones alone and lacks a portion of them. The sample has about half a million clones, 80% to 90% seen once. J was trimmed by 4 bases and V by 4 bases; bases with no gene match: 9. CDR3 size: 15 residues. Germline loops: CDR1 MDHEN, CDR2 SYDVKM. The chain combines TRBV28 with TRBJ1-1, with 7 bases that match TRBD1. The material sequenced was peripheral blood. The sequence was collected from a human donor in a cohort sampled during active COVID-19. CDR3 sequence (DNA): TGTGCCAGCAGTTCTCCGTCAGACAGGGCCACTGAAGCTTTCTTT. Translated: CASSSPSDRATEAFF.